This is a list of T cell receptor beta chains from one sample in a study of cytomegalovirus exposure and HLA in healthy donors. Libraries were prepared by immunoSEQ multiplex PCR; TCRdb keeps only in-frame clonotypes and omits some of them. The sample shows about 120,000 clones, about four fifths of them seen only once. Sequenced material: PBMCs. Receptors originate from a woman between 40 and 50 years old in good health and CMV-seropositive. CDR3s include the opening cysteine and the closing phenylalanine or tryptophan. A D gene is named only where the DNA matches it firmly. Rows may omit the clone size; those that give it use once, few, many or a size class.

J: TRBJ2-3; size: few; D: .; V: TRBV2; DNA: TGTGCCAGCTCCTCGGGACTCCCCTCCTCCCTAAGCACAGATACGCAGTATTTT; CDR3: CASSSGLPSSLSTDTQYF
J: TRBJ2-7; size: .; D: .; V: TRBV7-8; DNA: TGTGCCAGCAGCCAAAACAGGGATACCCTATATAGTGAGCAGTACTTC; CDR3: CASSQNRDTLYSEQYF
J: TRBJ1-2; size: once; D: TRBD1; V: TRBV7-9; DNA: TGTGCCAGCAATATGGGACAGGGGGTGTATTATGGCTACACCTTC; CDR3: CASNMGQGVYYGYTF
J: TRBJ2-1; size: .; D: TRBD2; V: TRBV5-5; DNA: TGTGCCAGCAGCTTAGCGGGAGACACCCATGAGCAGTTCTTC; CDR3: CASSLAGDTHEQFF
J: TRBJ2-6; size: .; D: .; V: TRBV7-9; DNA: TGTGCCAGCAGCTTTGTCGGCTCTGGGGCCAACGTCCTGACTTTC; CDR3: CASSFVGSGANVLTF
J: TRBJ1-5; size: .; D: TRBD1; V: TRBV6-6; DNA: TGTGCCAGCAGTACGTACCGGACAGGAAACAATCAGCCCCAGCATTTT; CDR3: CASSTYRTGNNQPQHF
J: TRBJ1-2; size: .; D: .; V: TRBV6-1; DNA: TGTGCCAGCAGTGTTGGAGGGAATCTAAACTATGGCTACACCTTC; CDR3: CASSVGGNLNYGYTF
J: TRBJ2-3; size: .; D: TRBD1; V: TRBV19; DNA: TGTGCCAGTAGTTCGGGGACAGGGCTTGGAGATACGCAGTATTTT; CDR3: CASSSGTGLGDTQYF
J: TRBJ1-5; size: .; D: .; V: TRBV29-1; DNA: TGCAGCGTTAGGGGGGGGGCTGATCAGCCCCAGCATTTT; CDR3: CSVRGGADQPQHF
J: TRBJ2-7; size: .; D: TRBD1; V: TRBV5-1; DNA: TGCGCCAGCAGCCAGACAGGGGGCTACGAGCAGTACTTC; CDR3: CASSQTGGYEQYF
J: TRBJ1-5; size: .; D: .; V: TRBV6-5; DNA: TGTGCCAGCAGTTCGGTCGCGGGGGCTCAGCCCCAGCATTTT; CDR3: CASSSVAGAQPQHF
J: TRBJ2-5; size: .; D: .; V: TRBV27; DNA: TGTGCCAGCAGTCTATCCGCGGCGCTAGCGCAGAGGGAGACCCAGTACTTC; CDR3: CASSLSAALAQRETQYF
J: TRBJ2-2; size: once; D: TRBD1; V: TRBV27; DNA: TGTGCCAGCAGTTTGACAGGGGCGAACACCGGGGAGCTGTTTTTT; CDR3: CASSLTGANTGELFF
J: TRBJ2-5; size: .; D: TRBD2; V: TRBV28; DNA: TGTGCCAGCAGTTATGGGGGGGGTGGGGAGACCCAGTACTTC; CDR3: CASSYGGGGETQYF
J: TRBJ2-2; size: few; D: .; V: TRBV30; DNA: TGTGCCTGGAACGGTCTTACCGGGGAGCTGTTTTTT; CDR3: CAWNGLTGELFF
J: TRBJ2-7; size: few; D: TRBD2; V: TRBV13; DNA: TGTGCCAGCAAAATAGCGGGAGGGCCGCACGAGCAGTACTTC; CDR3: CASKIAGGPHEQYF
J: TRBJ2-1; size: .; D: TRBD1; V: TRBV5-1; DNA: TGCGCCAGCAGCCGATCCGGGACAGGGAATAATGAGCAGTTCTTC; CDR3: CASSRSGTGNNEQFF
J: TRBJ1-1; size: .; D: .; V: TRBV10-2; DNA: TGCGCCAGCATCGCAGGGGAGAACACTGAAGCTTTCTTT; CDR3: CASIAGENTEAFF
J: TRBJ1-1; size: .; D: TRBD1; V: TRBV5-1; DNA: TGCGCCAGCAGCCCTTGGCAGGGGGCGGTTGGCACTGAAGCTTTCTTT; CDR3: CASSPWQGAVGTEAFF
J: TRBJ2-5; size: .; D: TRBD1; V: TRBV27; DNA: TGTGCCAGCAGTCTCACCTGGACAGGAGGCCAAGAGACCCAGTACTTC; CDR3: CASSLTWTGGQETQYF
J: TRBJ1-4; size: .; D: TRBD1; V: TRBV28; DNA: TGTGCCAGCAGTTACTCAGGGGGCGTTGAAAAACTGTTTTTT; CDR3: CASSYSGGVEKLFF
J: TRBJ2-1; size: .; D: TRBD2; V: TRBV27; DNA: TGTGCCAGCAGTTTCACCCCGGGACTAGCGGGAGGAAATGAGCAGTTCTTC; CDR3: CASSFTPGLAGGNEQFF
J: TRBJ1-4; size: .; D: .; V: TRBV2; DNA: TGTGCCAGCAGTGAGCGTCTCCGTGCAACTAATGAAAAACTGTTTTTT; CDR3: CASSERLRATNEKLFF
J: TRBJ2-3; size: .; D: .; V: TRBV28; DNA: TGTGCCAGCAGCGACACACTCCTCACAGATACGCAGTATTTT; CDR3: CASSDTLLTDTQYF
J: TRBJ2-7; size: .; D: TRBD2; V: TRBV9; DNA: TGTGCCAGCAGCCCAGGGGGGACTAGCGGGAGTCTCGACGAGCAGTACTTC; CDR3: CASSPGGTSGSLDEQYF
J: TRBJ1-5; size: .; D: TRBD1; V: TRBV5-6; DNA: TGTGCCAGCAGCCGCCGGACAGGAACAAATCAGCCCCAGCATTTT; CDR3: CASSRRTGTNQPQHF
J: TRBJ1-4; size: few; D: .; V: TRBV30; DNA: TGTGCCTGGAGGATCCTGCGCTTGAAAAAACTGTTTTTT; CDR3: CAWRILRLKKLFF
J: TRBJ1-2; size: few; D: .; V: TRBV28; DNA: TGTGCCAGCAGTTACCGGGACATCAATGGCTACACCTTC; CDR3: CASSYRDINGYTF
J: TRBJ1-5; size: .; D: TRBD1; V: TRBV7-9; DNA: TGTTCCAGCAGCGGGACAGGGGATCAGCCCCAGCATTTT; CDR3: CSSSGTGDQPQHF
J: TRBJ1-2; size: once; D: .; V: TRBV11-2; DNA: TGTGCCAGCAGCTTAGGAGCTTCGTATGGCTACACCTTC; CDR3: CASSLGASYGYTF
J: TRBJ2-3; size: .; D: .; V: TRBV28; DNA: TGTGCCAGCAGTTTGTCGACGGGTTCGTTCCCAGATACGCAGTATTTT; CDR3: CASSLSTGSFPDTQYF
J: TRBJ2-1; size: .; D: TRBD1; V: TRBV28; DNA: TGTGCCAGCAGTTTACGGACAGGGTGGATGAGCTCCTACAATGAGCAGTTCTTC; CDR3: CASSLRTGWMSSYNEQFF
J: TRBJ2-1; size: .; D: TRBD2; V: TRBV27; DNA: TGTGCCAGCAGTTTGCAAACTAGCGGACAAGGATTATACAATGAGCAGTTCTTC; CDR3: CASSLQTSGQGLYNEQFF
J: TRBJ2-7; size: .; D: .; V: TRBV11-3; DNA: TGTGCCAGCAGCTATATAAATTACGAGCAGTACTTC; CDR3: CASSYINYEQYF
J: TRBJ2-1; size: .; D: .; V: TRBV29-1; DNA: TGCAGCGTAGGACAGTACAATGAGCAGTTCTTC; CDR3: CSVGQYNEQFF
J: TRBJ2-3; size: .; D: TRBD1; V: TRBV7-9; DNA: TGTGCCAGCAGCTTAGGCCAGGGGGAACACACAGATACGCAGTATTTT; CDR3: CASSLGQGEHTDTQYF